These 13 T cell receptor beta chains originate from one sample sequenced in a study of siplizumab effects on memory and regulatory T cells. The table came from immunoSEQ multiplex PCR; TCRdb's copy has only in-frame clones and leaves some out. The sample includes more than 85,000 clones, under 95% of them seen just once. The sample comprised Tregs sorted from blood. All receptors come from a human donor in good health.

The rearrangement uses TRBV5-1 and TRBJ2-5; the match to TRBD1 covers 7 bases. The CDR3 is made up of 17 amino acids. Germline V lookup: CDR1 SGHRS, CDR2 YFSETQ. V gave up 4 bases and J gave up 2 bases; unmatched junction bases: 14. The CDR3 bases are TGCGCCAGCAGCCTCTCCCCGGTAGGCAGGGGGCAAGAGACCCAGTACTTC. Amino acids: CASSLSPVGRGQETQYF. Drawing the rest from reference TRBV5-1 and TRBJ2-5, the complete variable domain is KAGVTQTPRYLIKTRGQQVTLSCSPISGHRSVSWYQQTPGQGLQFLFEYFSETQRNKGNFPGRFSGRQFSNSRSEMNVSTLELGDSALYLCASSLSPVGRGQETQYFGPGTRLLVL.

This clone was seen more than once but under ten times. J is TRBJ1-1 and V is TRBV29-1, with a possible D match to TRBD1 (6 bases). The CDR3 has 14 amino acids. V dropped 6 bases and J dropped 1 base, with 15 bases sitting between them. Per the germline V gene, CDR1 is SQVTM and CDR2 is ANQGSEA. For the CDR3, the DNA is TGCAGCGTCCACCGACAGGAGGGGAACACTGAAGCTTTCTTT. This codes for CSVHRQEGNTEAFF.

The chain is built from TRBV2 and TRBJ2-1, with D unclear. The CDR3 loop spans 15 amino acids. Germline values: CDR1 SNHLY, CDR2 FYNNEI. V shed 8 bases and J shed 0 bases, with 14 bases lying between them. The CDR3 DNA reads TGTGCCAGCCGCCCCCGAAGCCGCTCCTACAATGAGCAGTTCTTC. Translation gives CASRPRSRSYNEQFF.

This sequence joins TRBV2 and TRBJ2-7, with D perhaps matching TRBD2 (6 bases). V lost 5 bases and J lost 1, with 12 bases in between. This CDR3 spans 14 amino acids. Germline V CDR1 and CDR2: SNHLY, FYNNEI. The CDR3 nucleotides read TGTGCCAGCAGTCACCGGGACTCATCCTACGAGCAGTACTTC. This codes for CASSHRDSSYEQYF.

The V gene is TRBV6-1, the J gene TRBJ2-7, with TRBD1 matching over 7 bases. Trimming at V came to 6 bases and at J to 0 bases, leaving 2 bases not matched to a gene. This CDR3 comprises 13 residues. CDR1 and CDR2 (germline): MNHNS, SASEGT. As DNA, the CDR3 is TGTGCCAGCAGAAGACAGGGCTCCTACGAGCAGTACTTC. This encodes CASRRQGSYEQYF.

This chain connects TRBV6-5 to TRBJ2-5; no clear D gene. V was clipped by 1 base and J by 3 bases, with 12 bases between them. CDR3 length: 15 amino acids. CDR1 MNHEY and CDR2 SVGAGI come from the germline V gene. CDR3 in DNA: TGTGCCAGCAGTTACTACCCTCCCGAGAAAGAGACCCAGTACTTC. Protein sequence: CASSYYPPEKETQYF.

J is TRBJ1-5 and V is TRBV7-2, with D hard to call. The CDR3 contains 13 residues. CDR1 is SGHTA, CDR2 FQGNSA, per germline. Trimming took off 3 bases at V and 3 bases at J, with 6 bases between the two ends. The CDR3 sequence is CASSFGVNQPQHF. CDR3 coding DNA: TGTGCCAGCAGCTTTGGGGTCAATCAGCCCCAGCATTTT. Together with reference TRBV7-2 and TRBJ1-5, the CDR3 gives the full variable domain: GAGVSQSPSNKVTEKGKDVELRCDPISGHTALYWYRQSLGQGLEFLIYFQGNSAPDKSGLPSDRFSAERTGGSVSTLTIQRTQQEDSAVYLCASSFGVNQPQHFGDGTRLSIL.

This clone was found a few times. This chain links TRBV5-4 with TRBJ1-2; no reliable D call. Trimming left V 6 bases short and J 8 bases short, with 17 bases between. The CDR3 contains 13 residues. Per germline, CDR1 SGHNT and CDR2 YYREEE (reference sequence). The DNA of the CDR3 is TGTGCCAGCACCATGAGGACCGTAGGAGGCTACACCTTC. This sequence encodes CASTMRTVGGYTF. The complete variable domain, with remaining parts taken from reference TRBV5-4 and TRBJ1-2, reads ETGVTQSPTHLIKTRGQQVTLRCSSQSGHNTVSWYQQALGQGPQFIFQYYREEENGRGNFPPRFSGLQFPNYSSELNVNALELDDSALYLCASTMRTVGGYTFGSGTRLTVV.

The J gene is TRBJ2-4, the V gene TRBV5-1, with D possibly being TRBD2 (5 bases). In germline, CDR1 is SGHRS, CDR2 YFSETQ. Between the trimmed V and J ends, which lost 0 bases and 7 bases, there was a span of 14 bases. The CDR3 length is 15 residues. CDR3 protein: CASSLAGLALNIQYF. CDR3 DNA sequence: TGCGCCAGCAGCTTGGCCGGGCTAGCTTTGAACATTCAGTACTTC.

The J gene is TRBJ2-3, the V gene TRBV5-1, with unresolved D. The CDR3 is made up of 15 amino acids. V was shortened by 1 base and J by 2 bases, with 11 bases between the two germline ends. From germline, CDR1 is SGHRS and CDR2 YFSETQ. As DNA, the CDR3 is TGCGCCAGCAGCTTGTTACTATCGAACACAGATACGCAGTATTTT. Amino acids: CASSLLLSNTDTQYF. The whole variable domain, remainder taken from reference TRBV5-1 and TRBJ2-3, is KAGVTQTPRYLIKTRGQQVTLSCSPISGHRSVSWYQQTPGQGLQFLFEYFSETQRNKGNFPGRFSGRQFSNSRSEMNVSTLELGDSALYLCASSLLLSNTDTQYFGPGTRLTVL.

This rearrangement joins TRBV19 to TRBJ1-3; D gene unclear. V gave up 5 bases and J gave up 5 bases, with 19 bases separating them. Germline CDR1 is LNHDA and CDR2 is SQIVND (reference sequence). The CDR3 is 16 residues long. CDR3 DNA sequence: TGTGCCAGTAGTCCCCACGGAGGTTCCGGGAGAAACACCATATATTTT. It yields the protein CASSPHGGSGRNTIYF.

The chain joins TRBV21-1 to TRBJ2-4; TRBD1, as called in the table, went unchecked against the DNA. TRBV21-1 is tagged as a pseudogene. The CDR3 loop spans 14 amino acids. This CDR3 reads CASSRDVAKNIQYF. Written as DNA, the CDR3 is TGTGCCAGCTCCAGGGATGTAGCCAAAAACATTCAGTACTTC.

In DNA, the CDR3 is TGTGCCAGCAGCTATATAGTAACCGCCGTCAATGAGCAGTTCTTC. Translating gives CASSYIVTAVNEQFF. V usage is TRBV7-2 and J usage is TRBJ2-1; D is undetermined. Between the trimmed V and J ends, which lost 4 bases and 6 bases, there was a span of 16 bases. Germline V gene sequence: CDR1 SGHTA, CDR2 FQGNSA. The CDR3 has 15 residues.